The sequence of this TCR beta chain was determined in a study of technical replicates of blood from several donors. Clones were sequenced by immunoSEQ multiplex PCR, and TCRdb holds only the in-frame ones, with some missing. The sample records some 78,000 clones, more than 85% being singletons. Germline lookup yields CDR1 MNHEY and CDR2 SMNVEV (reference sequence). Trimming shortened V by 7 bases and J by 0 bases, and 10 bases separated the two germline ends. There are 14 residues in the CDR3. This TCR came from a human donor in good health. The sequencing sample was made of T cells isolated from PBMCs. The chain combines TRBV27 with TRBJ1-5; D is unclear. CDR3: CASNGGYSNQPQHF. Written as DNA, the CDR3 is TGTGCCAGCAACGGAGGGTATAGCAATCAGCCCCAGCATTTT.